This T cell receptor beta chain appears in the sequencing data of a study of identical twins. The sample holds many counts of this clonotype. Its specificity is unknown. MiXCR, applied by TCRdb to the 5' RACE reads, yields one record per CDR3 protein. Of some 710,000 distinct CDR3 sequences listed, 5.5% to 6.5% were seen once; the top ten hold 1.5% to 2%. Study outcomes and limitations: With beta out-of-frame sequences, excess sharing by twins was weaker.

The sequence came from a man younger than 30 in good health. The specimen sequenced was naive T cells sorted from blood.

The CDR3 region is CASGREGATYEQYF. The CDR3, as DNA: TGTGCCAGCGGAAGAGAGGGGGCGACCTACGAGCAGTACTTC. The V gene is TRBV7-8, the J gene TRBJ2-7; 7 bases map to TRBD1. CDR3 length: 14 amino acids. Per germline, CDR1 SGHVS and CDR2 FQNEAQ. With 8 bases clipped from V and 2 bases from J, the junction kept 9 bases outside the gene matches.